One and the same sample provided the 3 T cell receptor beta chains below, sequenced in a study of control samples from healthy donors and cancer patients. Some clones are missing from TCRdb's copy, which holds only in-frame ones; the method was immunoSEQ multiplex PCR. The table shows approximately 120,000 clones, with around 90% occurring only once. Sequenced sample: blood. The receptors come from a man aged 40-49 years in good health.

V gene TRBV2 combines with J gene TRBJ2-3; the match to TRBD2 covers 10 bases. The J segment lost 0 bases and the V segment lost 4 bases, leaving 7 bases of the junction unmatched. The CDR3 length is 17 residues. The germline gives CDR1 SNHLY, CDR2 FYNNEI. In DNA form, the CDR3 reads TGTGCCAGCAGTGGCCGTAGCGGGGGGTCGAGCACAGATACGCAGTATTTT. This codes for CASSGRSGGSSTDTQYF.

V is TRBV24-1 and J is TRBJ2-3, with 7 bases identical to TRBD2. The germline V gene encodes CDR1 KGHDR and CDR2 SFDVKD. This CDR3 spans 16 amino acids. The V gene end was trimmed by 1 base and the J gene end by 2 bases; junction bases not matched to a gene: 5. CDR3 sequence reads: CATSDFSGTLTDTQYF. In DNA form, the CDR3 reads TGTGCCACCAGTGATTTCAGCGGGACGCTCACAGATACGCAGTATTTT.

The CDR3 DNA reads as TGTGCCAGCAGCTTAGTTCCGGGGGGCGGGTACGAGCAGTACTTC. It translates to CASSLVPGGGYEQYF. The gene calls are TRBV7-2 and TRBJ2-7, with D possibly being TRBD2 (7 bases). The CDR3 is made up of 15 amino acids. Per germline, CDR1 SGHTA and CDR2 FQGNSA. V dropped 1 base and J dropped 4 bases, with 14 bases sitting between them.